A single sample gave rise to the 5 T cell receptor beta chains below, sequenced in a study of T cells in Graves' hyperthyroidism and ophthalmopathy. TCR beta CDR3 regions were amplified from RNA transcripts. The primer set for the first-round RT-PCR of the TCR CDR3 was HTBI. Each CDR3 protein gets one entry after TCRdb re-called the multiplex PCR reads with MiXCR. The sample records 300,000 to 500,000 distinct CDR3 sequences, roughly 13% being singletons. The sample consisted of blood. All receptors derive from a man in his fifties or sixties with Graves' ophthalmopathy.

This clonotype appeared many times. The gene calls are TRBV30 and TRBJ2-3, with D possibly TRBD2 on 6 matching bases. The germline V gene has CDR1 GTSNPN and CDR2 SVGIG (reference sequence). V was shortened by 4 bases and J by 0 bases, with 14 bases between the two germline ends. CDR3 length: 15 amino acids. The CDR3 sequence is CAWTHGAGSTDTQYF. The CDR3 bases are TGTGCCTGGACTCATGGGGCGGGGAGCACAGATACGCAGTATTTT.

This clonotype was seen many times. The chain carries TRBV5-1 and TRBJ2-7; 10 bases fit TRBD1. CDR1 is SGHRS, CDR2 YFSETQ, per germline. With 1 base clipped from V and 0 bases from J, the junction kept 4 bases outside the gene matches. This CDR3 is 16 amino acids long. The CDR3 DNA follows: TGCGCCAGCAGCTTGAGGACAGGGGGGAGCTCCTACGAGCAGTACTTC. Protein: CASSLRTGGSSYEQYF.

As regards this clonotype: Given a much more abundant clone one base away, this may be a read error. This chain connects TRBV6-2 or TRBV6-3 to TRBJ1-5; D remains ambiguous. The CDR3 has 15 amino acids. V was clipped by 5 bases and J by 6 bases, with 17 bases between them. The germline gives CDR1 MNHEY, CDR2 SVGEGT. CDR3: CASSGSVGILQPQHF. The CDR3 DNA sequence: TGTGCCAGCAGTGGTTCGGTGGGGATACTTCAGCCCCAGCATTTT.

Many counts were recorded for this clonotype. The CDR3 loop reads CASSFRMDTEAFF. The CDR3 DNA is TGTGCCAGCAGCTTCCGGATGGACACTGAAGCTTTCTTT. The genes are TRBV11-3 and TRBJ1-1, with D unresolved. Trimming removed 3 bases at V and 3 bases at J, with 8 bases between. This CDR3 contains 13 residues. Looked up from germline, CDR1 is SGHNT and CDR2 is YENEEA.

This clonotype came up many times. This chain joins TRBV3-1 and TRBJ2-7; perhaps TRBD1 as D (5 bases). Germline CDR1 LGHDT, CDR2 YNNKEL (reference sequence). Trimming stripped 0 bases from V and 2 bases from J, with 17 bases between. The CDR3 has 17 residues. CDR3 loop: CASSQDYFETEPYEQYF. The DNA for the CDR3 is TGTGCCAGCAGCCAAGATTATTTCGAGACAGAACCCTACGAGCAGTACTTC.